The rows below give T cell receptor beta chains drawn from one sample of a study of early T cells in non-severe SARS-CoV-2 infection. Via MiXCR, TCRdb re-called the 5' RACE reads, giving one row per CDR3 protein. The repertoire includes nearly 90,000 distinct CDR3 sequences, roughly 14% of them detected once, and over 6.5% sits in the top ten. Source material: whole blood. All receptors come from an adult who was a healthcare worker with PCR-confirmed SARS-CoV-2 infection or an uninfected control (not recorded which). CDR3s include the opening cysteine and the closing phenylalanine or tryptophan. A D gene is named only where the DNA matches it firmly. Only part of the rows carry a size: once, few, many, or a class if the clone is expanded.

size	D	V	J	CDR3	DNA
few	-	TRBV20-1	TRBJ1-2	CSARDAEWGYGYTF	TGCAGTGCTAGAGATGCTGAGTGGGGCTATGGCTACACCTTC
many	-	TRBV12-3/TRBV12-4	TRBJ2-3	CASSFDPVADTQYF	TGTGCCAGCAGTTTTGACCCGGTGGCAGATACGCAGTATTTT
many	-	TRBV6-1	TRBJ2-1	CASSWERNEQFF	TGTGCCAGCAGCTGGGAGAGGAATGAGCAGTTCTTC
-	-	TRBV27	TRBJ2-5	CASSPWTFGETQYF	TGTGCCAGCAGTCCATGGACGTTCGGGGAGACCCAGTACTTC
few	-	TRBV7-6	TRBJ1-1	CASSFPDGGPNTEAFF	TGTGCCAGCAGCTTCCCGGACGGAGGACCGAACACTGAAGCTTTCTTT
-	-	TRBV2	TRBJ1-3	CASRPAGTGKNTIYF	TGTGCCAGCAGACCGGCCGGGACGGGTAAAAACACCATATATTTT
few	-	TRBV7-6	TRBJ2-5	CASSPAGGETQYF	TGTGCCAGCAGCCCAGCAGGAGGGGAGACCCAGTACTTC
few	TRBD2	TRBV30	TRBJ2-1	CAWSVIGSGLTYNEQFF	TGTGCCTGGAGTGTAATTGGTAGCGGGTTAACCTACAATGAGCAGTTCTTC
-	-	TRBV6-2/TRBV6-3	TRBJ1-5	CASSYTENQPQHF	TGTGCCAGCAGTTACACGGAGAATCAGCCCCAGCATTTT
-	TRBD1	TRBV20-1	TRBJ1-4	CSPRDRVNEKLFF	TGCAGTCCTCGGGACAGAGTTAATGAAAAACTGTTTTTT
-	TRBD2	TRBV19	TRBJ2-7	CASRGTIHSYEQYF	TGTGCCAGTAGGGGGACTATCCACTCCTACGAGCAGTACTTC
-	TRBD1	TRBV5-1	TRBJ1-2	CASSPATGAFYGYTF	TGCGCCAGCAGCCCGGCGACAGGGGCCTTCTATGGCTACACCTTC